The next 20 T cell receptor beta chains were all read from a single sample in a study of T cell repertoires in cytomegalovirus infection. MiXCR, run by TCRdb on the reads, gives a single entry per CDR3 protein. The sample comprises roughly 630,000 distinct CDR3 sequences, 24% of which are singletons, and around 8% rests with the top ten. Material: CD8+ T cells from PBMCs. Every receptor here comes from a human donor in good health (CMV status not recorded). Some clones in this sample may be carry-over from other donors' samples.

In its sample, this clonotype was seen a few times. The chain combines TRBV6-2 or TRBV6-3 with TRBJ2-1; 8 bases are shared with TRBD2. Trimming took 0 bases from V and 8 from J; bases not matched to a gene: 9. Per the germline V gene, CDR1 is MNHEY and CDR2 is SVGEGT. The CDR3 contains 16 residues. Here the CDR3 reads CASSYSFSSGYDEQFF. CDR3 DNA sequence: TGTGCCAGCAGTTACTCTTTCTCTAGCGGGTATGATGAGCAGTTCTTC.

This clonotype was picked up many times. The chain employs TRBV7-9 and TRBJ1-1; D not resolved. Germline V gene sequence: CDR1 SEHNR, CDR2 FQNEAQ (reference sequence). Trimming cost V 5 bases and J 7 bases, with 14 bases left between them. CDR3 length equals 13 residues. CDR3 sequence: CASSVGGVGEAFF. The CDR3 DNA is TGTGCCAGCAGCGTCGGAGGAGTTGGTGAAGCTTTCTTT. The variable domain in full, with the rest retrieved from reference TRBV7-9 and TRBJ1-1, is DTGVSQNPRHKITKRGQNVTFRCDPISEHNRLYWYRQTLGQGPEFLTYFQNEAQLEKSRLLSDRFSAERPKGSFSTLEIQRTEQGDSAMYLCASSVGGVGEAFFGQGTRLTVV.

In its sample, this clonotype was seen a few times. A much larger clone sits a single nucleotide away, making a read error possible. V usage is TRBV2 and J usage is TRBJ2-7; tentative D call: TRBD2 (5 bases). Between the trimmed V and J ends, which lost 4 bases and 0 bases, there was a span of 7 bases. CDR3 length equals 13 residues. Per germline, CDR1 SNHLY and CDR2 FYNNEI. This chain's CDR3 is CASSVASSYEQYV. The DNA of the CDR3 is TGTGCCAGCAGTGTAGCGAGCTCCTACGAGCAGTACGTC.

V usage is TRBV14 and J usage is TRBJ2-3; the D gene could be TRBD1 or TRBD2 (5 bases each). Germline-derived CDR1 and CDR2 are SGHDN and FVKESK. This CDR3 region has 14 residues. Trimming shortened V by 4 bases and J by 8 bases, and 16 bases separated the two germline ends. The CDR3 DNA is TGTGCCAGCAGCCTTAGGTCGGGGCAGGGTACGCAGTATTTT. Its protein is CASSLRSGQGTQYF.

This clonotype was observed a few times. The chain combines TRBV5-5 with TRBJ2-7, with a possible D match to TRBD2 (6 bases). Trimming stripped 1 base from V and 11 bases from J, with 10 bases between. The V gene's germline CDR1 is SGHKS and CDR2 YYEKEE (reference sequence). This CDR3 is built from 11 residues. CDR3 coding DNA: TGTGCCAGCAGCTTGCGAAGGGAGGAGTACGTC. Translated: CASSLRREEYV.

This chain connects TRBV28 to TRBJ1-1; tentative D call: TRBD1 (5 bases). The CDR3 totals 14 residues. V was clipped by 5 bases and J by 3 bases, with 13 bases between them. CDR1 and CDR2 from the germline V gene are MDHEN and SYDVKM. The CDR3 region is CASSPQGFDTEAFF. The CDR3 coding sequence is TGTGCCAGCAGTCCTCAGGGATTCGACACTGAAGCTTTCTTT.

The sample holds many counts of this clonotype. CDR3: CASSLGPSGGAYNEQFF. The CDR3 nucleotides are TGTGCCAGCAGCTTAGGCCCAAGCGGGGGGGCCTACAATGAGCAGTTCTTC. This chain joins TRBV7-6 and TRBJ2-1, with 10 bases matching TRBD2. Per the germline V gene, CDR1 is SGHVS and CDR2 is FNYEAQ. There are 17 residues in the CDR3. V shed 1 base and J 2 bases; nucleotides not matched to a gene: 5.

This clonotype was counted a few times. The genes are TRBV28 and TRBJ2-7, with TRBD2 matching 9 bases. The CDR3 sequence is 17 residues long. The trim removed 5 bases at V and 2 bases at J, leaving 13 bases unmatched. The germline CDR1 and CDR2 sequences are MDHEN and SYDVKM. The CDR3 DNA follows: TGTGCCAGCAGTCCCCCCGGCGGGAGGGACAGCACCTACGAGCAGTACGTC. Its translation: CASSPPGGRDSTYEQYV.

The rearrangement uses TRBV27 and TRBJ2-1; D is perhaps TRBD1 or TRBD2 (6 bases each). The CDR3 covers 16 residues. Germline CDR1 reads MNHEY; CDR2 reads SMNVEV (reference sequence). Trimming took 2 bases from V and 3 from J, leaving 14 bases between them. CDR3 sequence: CASSLRGPPDYNEQFF. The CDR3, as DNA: TGTGCCAGCAGTTTACGGGGGCCCCCCGACTACAATGAGCAGTTCTTC.

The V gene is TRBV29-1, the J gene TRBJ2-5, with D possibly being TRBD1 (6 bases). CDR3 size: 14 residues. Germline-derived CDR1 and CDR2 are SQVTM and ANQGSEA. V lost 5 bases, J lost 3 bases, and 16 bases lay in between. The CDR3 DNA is TGCAGCGTTCAGGGGTGGCTAGTTGAAGAGACCCAGTACTTC. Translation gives CSVQGWLVEETQYF.

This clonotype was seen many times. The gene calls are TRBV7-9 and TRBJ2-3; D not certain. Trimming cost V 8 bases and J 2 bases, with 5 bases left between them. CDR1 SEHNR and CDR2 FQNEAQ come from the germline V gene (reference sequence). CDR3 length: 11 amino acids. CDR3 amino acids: CASQITDTQYF. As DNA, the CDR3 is TGTGCCAGCCAAATCACAGATACGCAGTATTTT.

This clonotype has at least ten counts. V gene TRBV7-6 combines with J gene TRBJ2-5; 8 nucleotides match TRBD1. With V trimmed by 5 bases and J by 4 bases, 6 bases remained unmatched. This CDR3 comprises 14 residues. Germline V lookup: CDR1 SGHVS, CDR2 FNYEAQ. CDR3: CASSARGRGETQYF. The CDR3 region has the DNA TGTGCCAGCAGCGCCAGGGGGCGGGGAGAGACCCAGTACTTC.

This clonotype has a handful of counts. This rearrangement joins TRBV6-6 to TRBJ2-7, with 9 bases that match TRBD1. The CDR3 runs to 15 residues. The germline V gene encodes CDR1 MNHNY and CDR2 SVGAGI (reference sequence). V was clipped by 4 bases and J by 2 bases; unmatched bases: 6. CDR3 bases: TGTGCCAGCAGTTCGTGGGACAGGGTGGCCTACGAGCAGTACTTC. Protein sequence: CASSSWDRVAYEQYF.

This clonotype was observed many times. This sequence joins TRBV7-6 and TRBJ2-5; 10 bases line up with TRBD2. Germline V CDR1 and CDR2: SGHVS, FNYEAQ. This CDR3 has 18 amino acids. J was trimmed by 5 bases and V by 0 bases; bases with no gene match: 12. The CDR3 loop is CASSLAAVAGGPRETQYF. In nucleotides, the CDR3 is TGTGCCAGCAGCTTAGCCGCAGTAGCGGGGGGACCGAGGGAGACCCAGTACTTC.

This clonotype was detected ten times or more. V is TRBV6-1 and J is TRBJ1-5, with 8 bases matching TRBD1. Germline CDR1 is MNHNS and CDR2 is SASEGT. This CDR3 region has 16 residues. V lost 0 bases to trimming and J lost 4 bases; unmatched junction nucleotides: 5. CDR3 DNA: TGTGCCAGCAGTGAAGCACCCAGGGGGCGGAATCAGCCCCAGCATTTT. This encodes CASSEAPRGRNQPQHF.

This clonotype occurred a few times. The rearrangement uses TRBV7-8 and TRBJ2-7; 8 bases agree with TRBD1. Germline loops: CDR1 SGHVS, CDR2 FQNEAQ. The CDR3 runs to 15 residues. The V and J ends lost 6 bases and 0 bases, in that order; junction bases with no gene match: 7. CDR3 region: CASSTDRGFSYEQYV. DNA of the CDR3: TGTGCCAGCAGTACCGACAGGGGTTTCTCCTACGAGCAGTACGTC.

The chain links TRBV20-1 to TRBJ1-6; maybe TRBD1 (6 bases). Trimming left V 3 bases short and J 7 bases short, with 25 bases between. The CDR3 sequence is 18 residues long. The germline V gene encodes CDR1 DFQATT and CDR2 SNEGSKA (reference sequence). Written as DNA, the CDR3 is TGCAGTGCTAGGTCGACCCTCGGGGGCGAAGGGGAAAATTCACCCCTCCACTTT. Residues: CSARSTLGGEGENSPLHF.

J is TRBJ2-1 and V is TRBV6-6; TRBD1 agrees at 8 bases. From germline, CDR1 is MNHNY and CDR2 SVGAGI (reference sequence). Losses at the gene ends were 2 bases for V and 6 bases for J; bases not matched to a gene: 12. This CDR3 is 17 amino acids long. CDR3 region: CASSYAPRGRRGNEQFF. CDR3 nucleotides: TGTGCCAGCAGTTACGCACCCAGGGGGCGGAGGGGCAATGAGCAGTTCTTC.

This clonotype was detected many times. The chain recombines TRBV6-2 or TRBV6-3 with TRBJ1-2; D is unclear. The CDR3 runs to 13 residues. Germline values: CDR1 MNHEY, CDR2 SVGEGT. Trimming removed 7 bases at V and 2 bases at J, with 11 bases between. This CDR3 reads CASKVVSNYGYTF. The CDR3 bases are TGTGCCAGCAAAGTCGTCAGCAACTATGGCTACACCTTC.

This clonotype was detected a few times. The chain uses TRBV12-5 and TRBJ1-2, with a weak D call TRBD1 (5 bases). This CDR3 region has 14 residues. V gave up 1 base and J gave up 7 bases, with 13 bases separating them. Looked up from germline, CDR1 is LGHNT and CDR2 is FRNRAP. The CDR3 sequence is CASGLGQGRGGYTF. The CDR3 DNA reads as TGTGCTAGTGGTTTGGGGCAGGGAAGGGGTGGCTACACCTTC.